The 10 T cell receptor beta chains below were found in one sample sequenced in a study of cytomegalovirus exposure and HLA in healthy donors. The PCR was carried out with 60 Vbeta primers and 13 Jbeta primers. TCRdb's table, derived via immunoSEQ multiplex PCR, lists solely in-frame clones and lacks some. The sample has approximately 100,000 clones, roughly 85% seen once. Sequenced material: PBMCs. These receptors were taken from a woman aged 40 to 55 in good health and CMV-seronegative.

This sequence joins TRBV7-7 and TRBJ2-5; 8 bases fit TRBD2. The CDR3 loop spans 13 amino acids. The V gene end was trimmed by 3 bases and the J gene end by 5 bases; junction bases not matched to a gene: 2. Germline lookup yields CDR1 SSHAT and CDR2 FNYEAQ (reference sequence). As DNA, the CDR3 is TGTGCCAGCAGCTTCGGGGGGGCGGAGACCCAGTACTTC. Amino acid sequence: CASSFGGAETQYF. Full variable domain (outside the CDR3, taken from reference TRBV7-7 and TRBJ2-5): GAGVSQSPRYKVTKRGQDVTLRCDPISSHATLYWYQQALGQGPEFLTYFNYEAQPDKSGLPSDRFSAERPEGSISTLTIQRTEQRDSAMYRCASSFGGAETQYFGPGTRLLVL.

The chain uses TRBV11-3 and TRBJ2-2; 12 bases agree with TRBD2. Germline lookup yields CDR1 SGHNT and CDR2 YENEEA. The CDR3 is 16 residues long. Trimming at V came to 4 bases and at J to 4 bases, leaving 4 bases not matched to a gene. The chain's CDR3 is CASSSRTSGTTGELFF. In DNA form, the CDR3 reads TGTGCCAGCAGCTCACGGACTAGCGGGACCACCGGGGAGCTGTTTTTT.

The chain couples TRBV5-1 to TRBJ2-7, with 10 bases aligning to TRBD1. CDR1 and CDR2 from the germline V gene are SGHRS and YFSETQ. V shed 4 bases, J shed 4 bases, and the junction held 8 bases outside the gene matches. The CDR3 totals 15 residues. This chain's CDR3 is CASSPHGTGDYEQYF. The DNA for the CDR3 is TGCGCCAGCAGCCCCCACGGGACAGGGGATTACGAGCAGTACTTC.

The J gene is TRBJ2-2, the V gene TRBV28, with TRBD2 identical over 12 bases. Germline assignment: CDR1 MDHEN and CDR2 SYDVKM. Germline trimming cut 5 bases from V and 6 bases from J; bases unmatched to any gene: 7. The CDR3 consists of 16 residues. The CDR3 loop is CASSKLAGGISGELFF. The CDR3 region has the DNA TGTGCCAGCAGTAAACTAGCGGGAGGAATCTCCGGGGAGCTGTTTTTT.

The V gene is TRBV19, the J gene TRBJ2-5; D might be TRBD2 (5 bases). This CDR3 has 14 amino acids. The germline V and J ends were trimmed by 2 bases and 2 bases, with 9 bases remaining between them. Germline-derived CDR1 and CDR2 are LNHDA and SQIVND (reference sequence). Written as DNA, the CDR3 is TGTGCCAGTAGTATACAATCGGGACAAGAGACCCAGTACTTC. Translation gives CASSIQSGQETQYF.

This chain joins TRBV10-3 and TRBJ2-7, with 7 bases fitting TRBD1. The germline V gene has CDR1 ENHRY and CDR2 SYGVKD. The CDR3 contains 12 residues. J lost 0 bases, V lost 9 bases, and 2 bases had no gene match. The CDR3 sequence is CAIGTASYEQYF. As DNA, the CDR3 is TGTGCCATAGGGACAGCCTCCTACGAGCAGTACTTC.

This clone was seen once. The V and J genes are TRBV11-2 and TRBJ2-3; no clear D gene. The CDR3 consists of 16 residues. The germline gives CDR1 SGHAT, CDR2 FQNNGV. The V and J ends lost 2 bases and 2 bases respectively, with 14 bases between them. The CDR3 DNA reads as TGTGCCAGCAGCTTACGCGCTCCCGCACTCACAGATACGCAGTATTTT. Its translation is CASSLRAPALTDTQYF.

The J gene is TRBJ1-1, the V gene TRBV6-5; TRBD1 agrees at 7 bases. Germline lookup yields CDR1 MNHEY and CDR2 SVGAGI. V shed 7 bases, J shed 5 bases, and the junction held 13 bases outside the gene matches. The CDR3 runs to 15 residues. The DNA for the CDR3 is TGTGCCAGCACGCTCAGGGGGAGTTTGAGGACTGAAGCTTTCTTT. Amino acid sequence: CASTLRGSLRTEAFF.

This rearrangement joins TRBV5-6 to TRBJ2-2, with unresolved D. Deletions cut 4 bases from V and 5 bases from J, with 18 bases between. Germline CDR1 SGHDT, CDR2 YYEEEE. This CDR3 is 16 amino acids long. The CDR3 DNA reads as TGTGCCAGCAGCCTGGGCCTCCCAGGTAGGACCGGGGAGCTGTTTTTT. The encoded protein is CASSLGLPGRTGELFF.

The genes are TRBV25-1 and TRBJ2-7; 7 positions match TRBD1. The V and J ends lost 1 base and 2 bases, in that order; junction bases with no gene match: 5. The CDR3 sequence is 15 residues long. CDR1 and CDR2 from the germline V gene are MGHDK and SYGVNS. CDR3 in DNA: TGTGCCAGCAGTGAATCGCCCGGGACAGCCTACGAGCAGTACTTC. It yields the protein CASSESPGTAYEQYF.